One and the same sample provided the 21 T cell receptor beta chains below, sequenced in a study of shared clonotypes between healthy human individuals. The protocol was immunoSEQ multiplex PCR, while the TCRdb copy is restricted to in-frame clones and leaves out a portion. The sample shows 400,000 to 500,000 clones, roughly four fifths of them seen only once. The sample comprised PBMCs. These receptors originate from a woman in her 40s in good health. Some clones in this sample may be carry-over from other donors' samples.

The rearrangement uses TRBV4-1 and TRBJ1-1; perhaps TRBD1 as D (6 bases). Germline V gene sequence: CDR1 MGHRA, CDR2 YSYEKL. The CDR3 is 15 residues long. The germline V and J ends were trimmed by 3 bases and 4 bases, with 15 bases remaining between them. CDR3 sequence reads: CASSQFGGAGTEAFF. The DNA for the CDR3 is TGCGCCAGCAGCCAGTTCGGGGGGGCAGGCACTGAAGCTTTCTTT.

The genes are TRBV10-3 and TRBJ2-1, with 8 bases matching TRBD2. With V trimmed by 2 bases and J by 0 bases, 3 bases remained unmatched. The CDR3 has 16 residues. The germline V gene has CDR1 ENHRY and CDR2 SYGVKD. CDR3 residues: CAISEASGYSYNEQFF. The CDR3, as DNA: TGTGCCATCAGTGAGGCTAGCGGGTACTCCTACAATGAGCAGTTCTTC.

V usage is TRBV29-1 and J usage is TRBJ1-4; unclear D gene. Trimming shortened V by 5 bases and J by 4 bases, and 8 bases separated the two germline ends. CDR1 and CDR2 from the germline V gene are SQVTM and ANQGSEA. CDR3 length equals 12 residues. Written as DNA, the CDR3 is TGCAGCGTTACGGCCTTTAATGAAAAACTGTTTTTT. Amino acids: CSVTAFNEKLFF.

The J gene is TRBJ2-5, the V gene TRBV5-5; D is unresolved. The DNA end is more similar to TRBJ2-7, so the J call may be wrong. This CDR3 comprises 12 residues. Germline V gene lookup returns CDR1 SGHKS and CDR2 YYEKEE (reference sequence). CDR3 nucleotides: TGTGCCAGCAGCTCCTTACCCTACGAGCAGTACTTC. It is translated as CASSSLPYEQYF.

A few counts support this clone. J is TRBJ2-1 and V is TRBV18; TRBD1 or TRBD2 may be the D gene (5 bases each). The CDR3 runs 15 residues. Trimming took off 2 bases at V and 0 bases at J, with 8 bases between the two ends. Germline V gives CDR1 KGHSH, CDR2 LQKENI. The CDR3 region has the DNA TGTGCCAGCTCACCATCGAGGGGCTCCTACAATGAGCAGTTCTTC. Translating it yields CASSPSRGSYNEQFF.

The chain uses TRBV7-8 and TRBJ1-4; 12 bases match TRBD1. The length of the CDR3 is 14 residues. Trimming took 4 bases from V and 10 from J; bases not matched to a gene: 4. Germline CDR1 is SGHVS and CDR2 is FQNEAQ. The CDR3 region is CASSYRDRGRKLFF. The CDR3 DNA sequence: TGTGCCAGCAGCTACCGGGACAGGGGGCGAAAACTGTTTTTT.

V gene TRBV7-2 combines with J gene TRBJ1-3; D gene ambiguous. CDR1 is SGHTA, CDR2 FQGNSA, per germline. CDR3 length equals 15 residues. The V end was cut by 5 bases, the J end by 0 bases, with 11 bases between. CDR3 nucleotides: TGTGCCAGCAGCCAAGGGTTGAGCTCTGGAAACACCATATATTTT. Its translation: CASSQGLSSGNTIYF.

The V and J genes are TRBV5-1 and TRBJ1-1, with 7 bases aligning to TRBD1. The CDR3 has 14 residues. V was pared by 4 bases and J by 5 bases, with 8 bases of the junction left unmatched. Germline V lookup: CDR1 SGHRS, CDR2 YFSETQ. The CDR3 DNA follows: TGCGCCAGCAGCGAAGGGACAGTCGGGACTGAAGCTTTCTTT. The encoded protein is CASSEGTVGTEAFF.

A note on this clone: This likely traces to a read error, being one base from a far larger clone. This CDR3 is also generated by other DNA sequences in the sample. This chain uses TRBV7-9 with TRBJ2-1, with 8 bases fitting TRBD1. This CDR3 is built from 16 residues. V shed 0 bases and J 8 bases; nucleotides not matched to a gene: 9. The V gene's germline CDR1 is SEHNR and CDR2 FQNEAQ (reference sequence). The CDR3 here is CASSLATTGEVDEQFF. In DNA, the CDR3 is TGTGCCAGCAGCTTAGCAACGACAGGGGAGGTCGATGAGCAGTTCTTC.

CDR3 in DNA: TGCGCCAGCACGCGAGGGGGGGGAGAGACCCAGTACTTC. Amino acids: CASTRGGGETQYF. V usage is TRBV10-2 and J usage is TRBJ2-5; D might be TRBD2 (7 bases). V lost 7 bases and J lost 4, with 13 bases in between. The CDR3 has 13 residues. Germline CDR1 WSHSY, CDR2 SAAADI.

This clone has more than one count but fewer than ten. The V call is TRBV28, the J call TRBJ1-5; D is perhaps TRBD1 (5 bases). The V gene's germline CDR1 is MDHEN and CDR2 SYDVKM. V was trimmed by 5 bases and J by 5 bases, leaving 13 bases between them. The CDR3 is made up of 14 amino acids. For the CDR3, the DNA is TGTGCCAGCAGTGGGGCCCAAGGCTATCAGCCCCAGCATTTT. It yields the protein CASSGAQGYQPQHF.

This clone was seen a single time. The CDR3, as DNA: TGCGCCAGCAGTGAGTCGGGGGCACAGCCCCAGCATTTT. Encoded protein: CASSESGAQPQHF. The rearrangement joins TRBV10-2 to TRBJ1-5; the D gene is possibly TRBD1 (6 bases). The ends were cut back, 0 bases at V and 7 bases at J, with 7 bases in the middle. Germline lookup yields CDR1 WSHSY and CDR2 SAAADI. The CDR3 covers 13 residues.

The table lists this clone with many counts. For the CDR3, the DNA is TGTGCCAGCAGCGTTGACAGGGCCGCTTTCTTT. Its protein is CASSVDRAAFF. The chain links TRBV5-8 to TRBJ1-1; 7 bases agree with TRBD1. V lost 4 bases and J lost 11; bases outside the gene matches: 5. The germline gives CDR1 SGHTS, CDR2 YDEGEE. There are 11 residues in the CDR3. Combining the CDR3 with reference TRBV5-8 and TRBJ1-1 gives the whole variable domain EAGVTQSPTHLIKTRGQQATLRCSPISGHTSVYWYQQALGLGLQFLLWYDEGEERNRGNFPPRFSGRQFPNYSSELNVNALELEDSALYLCASSVDRAAFFGQGTRLTVV.

In DNA form, the CDR3 reads TGTGCCAGCAGCAAGGGACTAGCGGGAGATCCACCAACCCCTAGCACAGATACGCAGTATTTT. Translating gives CASSKGLAGDPPTPSTDTQYF. The chain combines TRBV9 with TRBJ2-3; TRBD2 matches 14 bases. Germline V gene sequence: CDR1 SGDLS, CDR2 YYNGEE. This CDR3 region has 21 residues. J gave up 0 bases and V 4 bases, and 16 bases lay outside the gene matches.

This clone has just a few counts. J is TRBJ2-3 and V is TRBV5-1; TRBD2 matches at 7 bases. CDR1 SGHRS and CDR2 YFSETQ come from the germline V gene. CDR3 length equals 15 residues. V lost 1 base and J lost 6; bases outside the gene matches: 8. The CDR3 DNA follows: TGCGCCAGCAGCTTGTCCCGAGCGGGAAGCGATACGCAGTATTTT. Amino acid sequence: CASSLSRAGSDTQYF.

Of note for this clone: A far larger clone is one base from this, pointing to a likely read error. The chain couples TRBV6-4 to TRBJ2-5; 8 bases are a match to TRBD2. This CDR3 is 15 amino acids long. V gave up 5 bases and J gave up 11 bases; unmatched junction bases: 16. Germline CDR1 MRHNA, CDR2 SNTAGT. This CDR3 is CASSYRREVPNEQYF. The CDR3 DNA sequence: TGTGCCAGCAGTTACAGGCGGGAGGTTCCCAATGAGCAGTACTTC.

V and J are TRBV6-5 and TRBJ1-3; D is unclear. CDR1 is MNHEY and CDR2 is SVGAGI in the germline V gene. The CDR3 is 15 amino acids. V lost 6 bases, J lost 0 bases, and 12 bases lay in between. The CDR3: CASRTDGNSGNTIYF. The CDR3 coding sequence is TGTGCCAGCAGAACTGACGGGAACTCTGGAAACACCATATATTTT.

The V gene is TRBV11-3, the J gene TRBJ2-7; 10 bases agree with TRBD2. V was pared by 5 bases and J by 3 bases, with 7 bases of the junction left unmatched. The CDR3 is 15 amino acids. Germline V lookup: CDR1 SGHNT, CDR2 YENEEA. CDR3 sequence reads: CASSGRTSGDYEQYF. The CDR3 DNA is TGTGCCAGCAGCGGAAGGACTAGCGGTGACTACGAGCAGTACTTC.

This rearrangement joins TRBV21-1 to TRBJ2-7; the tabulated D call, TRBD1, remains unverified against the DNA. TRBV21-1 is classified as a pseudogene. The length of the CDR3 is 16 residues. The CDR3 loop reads CASSKLPDRISYEQYF. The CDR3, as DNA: TGTGCCAGCAGCAAACTTCCGGACAGGATCTCCTACGAGCAGTACTTC.

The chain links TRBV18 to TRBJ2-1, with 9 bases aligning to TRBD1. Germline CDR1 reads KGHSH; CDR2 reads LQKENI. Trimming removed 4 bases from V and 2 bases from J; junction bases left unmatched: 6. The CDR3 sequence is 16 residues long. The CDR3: CASSRRQGGTYNEQFF. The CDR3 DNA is TGTGCCAGCTCACGTCGACAGGGGGGGACCTACAATGAGCAGTTCTTC.

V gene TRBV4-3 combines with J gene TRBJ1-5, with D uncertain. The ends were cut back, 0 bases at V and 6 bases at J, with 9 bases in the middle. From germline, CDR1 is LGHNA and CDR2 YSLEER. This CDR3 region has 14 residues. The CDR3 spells CASSQDFRAQPQHF. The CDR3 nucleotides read TGCGCCAGCAGCCAAGATTTCCGGGCTCAGCCCCAGCATTTT.